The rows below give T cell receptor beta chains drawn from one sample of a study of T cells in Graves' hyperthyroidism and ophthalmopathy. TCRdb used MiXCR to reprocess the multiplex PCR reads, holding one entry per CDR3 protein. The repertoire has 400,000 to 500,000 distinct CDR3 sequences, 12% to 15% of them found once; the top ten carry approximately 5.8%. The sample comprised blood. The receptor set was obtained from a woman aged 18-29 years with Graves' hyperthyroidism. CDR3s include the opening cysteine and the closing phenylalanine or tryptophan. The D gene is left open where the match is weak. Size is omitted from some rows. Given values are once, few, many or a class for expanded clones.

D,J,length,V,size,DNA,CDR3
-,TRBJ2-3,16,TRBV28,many,TGTGCCAGCAGTGGGCCGGGGCAGAAGAGCACAGATACGCAGTATTTT,CASSGPGQKSTDTQYF
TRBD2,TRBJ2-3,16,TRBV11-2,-,TGTGCCAGTAGTCGTACTAGCGGGATTTGGACAGATACGCAGTATTTT,CASSRTSGIWTDTQYF
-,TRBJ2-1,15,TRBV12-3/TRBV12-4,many,TGTGCCAGCACTAAAAGGGGGACCAATTACAATGAGCAGTTCTTC,CASTKRGTNYNEQFF
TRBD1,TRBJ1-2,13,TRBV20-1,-,TGCAGTGCAGCGGGACAGGGGAACTATGGCTACACCTTC,CSAAGQGNYGYTF
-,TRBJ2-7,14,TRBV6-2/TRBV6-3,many,TGTGCCAGCAGTTCATTCTTCGACTCCTACGAGCAGTACTTC,CASSSFFDSYEQYF
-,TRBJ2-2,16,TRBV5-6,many,TGTGCCAGCAGCGTCACGGGGGGCGCAAACACCGGGGAGCTGTTTTTT,CASSVTGGANTGELFF
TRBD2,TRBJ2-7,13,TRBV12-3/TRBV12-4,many,TGTGCCAGCAGTCCTTCCGGGGGGAGAGAGCAGTACTTC,CASSPSGGREQYF
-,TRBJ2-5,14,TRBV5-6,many,TGTGCCAGCAGCTTGGGGAGGGCTGGGGAGACCCAGTACTTC,CASSLGRAGETQYF
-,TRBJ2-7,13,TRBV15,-,TGTGCCACCAGCAGAGATAATTCGGACGAGCAGTACTTC,CATSRDNSDEQYF
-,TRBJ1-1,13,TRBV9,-,TGTGCCAGCAGCGTGGGAGACAGACAAGAAGCTTTCTTT,CASSVGDRQEAFF
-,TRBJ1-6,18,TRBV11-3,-,TGTGCCAGCAGCTTAGTCAGGTCAAAGGACAGAAGGAATTTACCCCTCCACTTT,CASSLVRSKDRRNLPLHF
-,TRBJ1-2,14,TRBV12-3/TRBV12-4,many,TGTGCCAGCAGTTTACAGGGGTTTTGGGGTGGCTACACCTTC,CASSLQGFWGGYTF
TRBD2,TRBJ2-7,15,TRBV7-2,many,TGTGCCAGCAGCTATCTAGCGGGAGGCGTCTACGAGCAGTACTTC,CASSYLAGGVYEQYF
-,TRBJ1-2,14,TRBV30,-,TGTGCCTGGGACCCGGAGGGGTGGAACTATGGCTACACCTTC,CAWDPEGWNYGYTF
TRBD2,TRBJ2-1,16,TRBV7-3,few,TGTGCCAGCAGCTTAATCCGGCGGGAGATCGATAATGAGCAGTTCTTC,CASSLIRREIDNEQFF
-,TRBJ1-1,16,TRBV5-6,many,TGTGCCAGCAGCTTGGACGGGAGAGGCCCTATGGCTGAAGCTTTCTTT,CASSLDGRGPMAEAFF
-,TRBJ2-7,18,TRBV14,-,TGTGCCAGCAGCCAAAAAGGGTTTCAGGGAAGAATACTGGACGAGCAGTACTTC,CASSQKGFQGRILDEQYF